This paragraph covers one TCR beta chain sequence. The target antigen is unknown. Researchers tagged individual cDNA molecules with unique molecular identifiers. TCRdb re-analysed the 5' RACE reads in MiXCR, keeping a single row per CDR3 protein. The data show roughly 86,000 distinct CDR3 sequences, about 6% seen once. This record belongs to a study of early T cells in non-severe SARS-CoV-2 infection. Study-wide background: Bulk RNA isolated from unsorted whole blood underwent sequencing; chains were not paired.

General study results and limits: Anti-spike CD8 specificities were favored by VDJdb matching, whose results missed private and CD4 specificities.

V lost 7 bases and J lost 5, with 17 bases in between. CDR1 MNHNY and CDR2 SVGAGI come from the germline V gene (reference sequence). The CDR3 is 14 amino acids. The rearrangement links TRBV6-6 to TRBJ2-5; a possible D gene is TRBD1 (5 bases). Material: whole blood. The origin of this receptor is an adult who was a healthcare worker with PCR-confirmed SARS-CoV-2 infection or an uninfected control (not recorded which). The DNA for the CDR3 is TGTGCCAGCAAAGGACAAGTACCTCCTGAGACCCAGTACTTC. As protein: CASKGQVPPETQYF.